Below are 4 T cell receptor beta chains sequenced from a single sample in a study of monozygotic twins with inflammatory bowel disease. TCRdb reprocessed the 5' RACE reads and keeps a single row for each CDR3 protein, giving no DNA. Its table records some 440,000 distinct CDR3 sequences. The specimen sequenced was blood. The receptors were sampled from a human donor with ulcerative colitis or Crohn's disease, or a healthy co-twin of an affected twin (not recorded which).

The CDR3 protein is CASSFEGLAGYEQYF. The chain is built from TRBV12-3 or TRBV12-4 and TRBJ2-7; without DNA, the TCRdb call of TRBD2 cannot be checked. CDR3 size: 15 residues.

This sequence joins TRBV29-1 and TRBJ2-5; TCRdb selects TRBD2, and the lack of DNA leaves this call unchecked. CDR3 length equals 13 residues. CDR1 SQVTM and CDR2 ANQGSEA come from the germline V gene. The CDR3 region is CSVERVGEETQYF.

V usage is TRBV5-1 and J usage is TRBJ1-2. The CDR3 spans 16 residues. The germline V gene encodes CDR1 SGHRS and CDR2 YFSETQ. CDR3 region: CASSFTSQNSHGGYTF.

The V gene is TRBV29-1, the J gene TRBJ2-5; the TCRdb call, TRBD2, lacks DNA for checking. The CDR3 consists of 14 residues. The germline V gene encodes CDR1 SQVTM and CDR2 ANQGSEA. CDR3 loop: CSVGWGLVKETQYF.